Shown below are 25 T cell receptor beta chains from a single sample sequenced in a study of blood T cells in healthy people across ages. A second about 7 to 12 cycle PCR used barcoded and J-beta primers. TCRdb re-called the 5' RACE reads through MiXCR, storing one row per CDR3 protein. Counted here are about a million distinct CDR3 sequences, less than 45% occurring once; the ten biggest clones make up less than 15%. Material: blood. The receptors here all came from a young man in good health.

The chain carries TRBV3-1 and TRBJ1-2; D gene uncertain. The CDR3 runs 13 residues. The V and J ends lost 5 bases and 7 bases respectively, with 14 bases between them. Germline-derived CDR1 and CDR2 are LGHDT and YNNKEL (reference sequence). The DNA for the CDR3 is TGTGCCAGCAGCACAAGACCGGGAGGTGGCTACACCTTC. Translated, it gives CASSTRPGGGYTF.

The CDR3 sequence: CASSSHSLQETQYF. The CDR3 nucleotides read TGTGCCAGCAGCTCGCACAGCCTCCAAGAGACCCAGTACTTC. The chain employs TRBV5-6 and TRBJ2-5; D gene unclear. Trimming cost V 3 bases and J 1 base, with 10 bases left between them. Per the germline V gene, CDR1 is SGHDT and CDR2 is YYEEEE. CDR3 length equals 14 residues.

V usage is TRBV10-3 and J usage is TRBJ2-1; 13 bases are shared with TRBD2. V lost 6 bases, J lost 5 bases, and 1 base stayed unmatched. The CDR3 is 14 amino acids. Germline loops: CDR1 ENHRY, CDR2 SYGVKD. In DNA form, the CDR3 reads TGTGCCATCAGAACTAGCGGGGGGGACAATGAGCAGTTCTTC. Translated: CAIRTSGGDNEQFF.

V usage is TRBV7-2 and J usage is TRBJ2-3; D might be TRBD1 (5 bases). V lost 4 bases and J lost 11, with 16 bases in between. The length of the CDR3 is 13 residues. The V gene's germline CDR1 is SGHTA and CDR2 FQGNSA. DNA of the CDR3: TGTGCCAGCAGCTCAGGGCTCCCAGACATGCAGTATTTT. This encodes CASSSGLPDMQYF.

The rearrangement links TRBV28 to TRBJ2-1; TRBD2 aligns across 7 bases. The CDR3 extends over 14 amino acids. CDR1 and CDR2 (germline): MDHEN, SYDVKM. Losses at the gene ends were 7 bases for V and 3 bases for J; bases not matched to a gene: 6. This CDR3 is CASTPGGRYNEQFF. The CDR3, as DNA: TGTGCCAGCACCCCGGGGGGTCGCTACAATGAGCAGTTCTTC.

The rearrangement uses TRBV6-5 and TRBJ1-1; possibly TRBD1 for D (5 bases). The CDR3 has 16 residues. Germline V lookup: CDR1 MNHEY, CDR2 SVGAGI. Deletions cut 4 bases from V and 5 bases from J, with 20 bases between. CDR3 bases: TGTGCCAGCAGTTTCGGGCCCACGGGGCGTGGGACTGAAGCTTTCTTT. This gives the protein CASSFGPTGRGTEAFF.

This rearrangement joins TRBV12-3 or TRBV12-4 to TRBJ1-2; D not resolved. This CDR3 region has 14 residues. V dropped 1 base and J dropped 8 bases, with 14 bases sitting between them. CDR3 in DNA: TGTGCCAGCAGTTTAGACCTCGGACTGGGGGGCTACACCTTC. Amino acid sequence: CASSLDLGLGGYTF.

This clonotype was detected only once. V is TRBV28 and J is TRBJ1-5; no firm D call. The CDR3 length is 15 residues. Germline V gene data show CDR1 as MDHEN and CDR2 as SYDVKM. Trimming took 6 bases from V and 7 from J, leaving 19 bases between them. This chain's CDR3 is CASRILRLQGQPQHF. The CDR3, as DNA: TGTGCCAGCAGAATCCTTCGTTTACAAGGCCAGCCCCAGCATTTT. Variable domain in full (rest from reference TRBV28 and TRBJ1-5): DVKVTQSSRYLVKRTGEKVFLECVQDMDHENMFWYRQDPGLGLRLIYFSYDVKMKEKGDIPEGYSVSREKKERFSLILESASTNQTSMYLCASRILRLQGQPQHFGDGTRLSIL.

This clonotype has only a few counts. The chain couples TRBV29-1 to TRBJ2-2; TRBD1 might be the D (7 bases). Germline CDR1 SQVTM, CDR2 ANQGSEA. The CDR3 covers 15 residues. Trimming took 6 bases from V and 4 from J, leaving 18 bases between them. The CDR3 loop reads CSVLPDRDFTGELFF. CDR3 in DNA: TGCAGCGTCCTACCCGACAGGGACTTCACCGGGGAGCTGTTTTTT.

The sample holds a few counts of this clonotype. The rearrangement joins TRBV7-2 to TRBJ2-4; 15 nucleotides line up with TRBD2. V shed 5 bases, J shed 3 bases, and the junction held 11 bases outside the gene matches. Germline lookup yields CDR1 SGHTA and CDR2 FQGNSA. The CDR3 covers 19 residues. The CDR3, as DNA: TGTGCCAGCAGCCAAAGGACTAGCGGGGGGGCTTGGGACAAAAACATTCAGTACTTC. Amino acids: CASSQRTSGGAWDKNIQYF.

The genes are TRBV12-3 or TRBV12-4 and TRBJ2-3; TRBD2 matches 8 bases. Losses at the gene ends were 9 bases for V and 2 bases for J; bases not matched to a gene: 4. There are 13 residues in the CDR3. The CDR3 sequence: CASQRGYTDTQYF. DNA of the CDR3: TGTGCCAGTCAGCGGGGGTACACAGATACGCAGTATTTT.

This clonotype has more than one count but fewer than ten. The V and J genes are TRBV20-1 and TRBJ2-3; D is possibly TRBD1 (6 bases). Germline lookup yields CDR1 DFQATT and CDR2 SNEGSKA (reference sequence). Between the trimmed V and J ends, which lost 6 bases and 0 bases, there was a span of 16 bases. This CDR3 is built from 15 residues. CDR3 nucleotide sequence: TGCAGTGCCACCCCCAGGGGAGTTAGCACAGATACGCAGTATTTT. Translation gives CSATPRGVSTDTQYF.

This clonotype has just a few counts. The rearrangement links TRBV20-1 to TRBJ2-5, with D perhaps matching TRBD2 (6 bases). The V gene's germline CDR1 is DFQATT and CDR2 SNEGSKA (reference sequence). This CDR3 has 13 amino acids. Trimming cost V 6 bases and J 3 bases, with 14 bases left between them. Here the CDR3 DNA reads TGCAGTGCCAACGGGCGGGGAGAAGAGACCCAGTACTTC. It codes for CSANGRGEETQYF.

This clonotype was recorded a few times. This rearrangement joins TRBV25-1 to TRBJ1-2, with 7 positions matching TRBD1. The CDR3 spans 13 residues. In germline, CDR1 is MGHDK, CDR2 SYGVNS. The V gene end was trimmed by 7 bases and the J gene end by 6 bases; junction bases not matched to a gene: 8. This chain's CDR3 is CASTDRERDGYTF. In nucleotides, the CDR3 is TGTGCCAGCACAGACAGGGAACGGGATGGCTACACCTTC.

As concerns this clonotype: This may stem from a read error, because a much larger clone lies one nucleotide away. The V call is TRBV29-1, the J call TRBJ2-1; 7 positions agree with TRBD2. The CDR3 is 12 amino acids. Germline loops: CDR1 SQVTM, CDR2 ANQGSEA. Trimming at V came to 3 bases and at J to 13 bases, leaving 9 bases not matched to a gene. In DNA, the CDR3 is TGCAGCGTTGACCTAATGCGGGAGACCCAGTTCTTC. It is translated as CSVDLMRETQFF.

This clonotype showed up just a few times. This chain joins TRBV28 and TRBJ2-7; tentatively, D is TRBD1 (6 bases). The J call may be wrong; the DNA end is better matched by TRBJ2-5. This CDR3 region has 13 residues. Germline V gene sequence: CDR1 MDHEN, CDR2 SYDVKM. The CDR3 sequence is CASSVGQRLTQYF. The CDR3 bases are TGTGCCAGCAGTGTCGGACAGAGGCTGACCCAGTACTTC.

The chain couples TRBV12-3 or TRBV12-4 to TRBJ1-2; no reliable D call. The CDR3 loop spans 13 amino acids. The V end lost 7 bases, the J end lost 8 bases, and 17 bases lay between the germline ends. This chain's CDR3 is CASTIGMSSGYTF. Written as DNA, the CDR3 is TGTGCCAGCACAATCGGCATGTCGTCCGGCTACACCTTC.

This chain connects TRBV28 to TRBJ2-7; the D is unclear. V was trimmed by 10 bases and J by 0 bases, leaving 13 bases between them. This CDR3 has 13 amino acids. Germline CDR1 is MDHEN and CDR2 is SYDVKM. This CDR3 reads CATETRSSYEQYF. In DNA form, the CDR3 reads TGTGCCACCGAGACGAGGAGCTCCTACGAGCAGTACTTC.

This chain connects TRBV4-3 to TRBJ1-4, with D hard to call. The CDR3 spans 15 residues. In germline, CDR1 is LGHNA, CDR2 YSLEER. With 0 bases removed from V and 4 bases from J, the gap between germline ends came to 9 bases. CDR3 amino acids: CASSQDAGINEKLFF. CDR3 nucleotide sequence: TGCGCCAGCAGCCAAGATGCGGGGATTAATGAAAAACTGTTTTTT.

This clonotype was seen only a few times. V and J are TRBV29-1 and TRBJ2-7; TRBD1 is a possible D gene (5 bases). The germline V and J ends were trimmed by 4 bases and 2 bases, with 12 bases remaining between them. Per the germline V gene, CDR1 is SQVTM and CDR2 is ANQGSEA. This CDR3 has 13 amino acids. The CDR3 nucleotides are TGCAGCGTTGCCAGGACACTGACCTACGAGCAGTACTTC. Translating gives CSVARTLTYEQYF.

The chain links TRBV12-3 or TRBV12-4 to TRBJ1-5; tentatively, D is TRBD1 (6 bases). Trimming left V 5 bases short and J 0 bases short, with 11 bases between. The CDR3 is 15 residues long. CDR3 protein: CASSPSGASNQPQHF. CDR3 bases: TGTGCCAGCAGTCCGTCGGGGGCTAGCAATCAGCCCCAGCATTTT.

This clonotype was detected many times. The J gene is TRBJ1-2, the V gene TRBV7-2; 12 nucleotides agree with TRBD1. CDR3 length equals 16 residues. Germline CDR1 and CDR2: SGHTA and FQGNSA. Unmatched junction bases numbered 8, after V lost 5 bases and J lost 4 bases. The CDR3 protein is CASSTTPGQGAYGYTF. The CDR3 bases are TGTGCCAGCAGCACCACACCGGGACAGGGGGCCTATGGCTACACCTTC.

This clonotype came up a few times. The chain recombines TRBV5-1 with TRBJ2-1, with 7 bases that match TRBD2. The CDR3 is 15 residues long. Germline V gene data show CDR1 as SGHRS and CDR2 as YFSETQ. V lost 2 bases to trimming and J lost 1 base; unmatched junction nucleotides: 3. The DNA of the CDR3 is TGCGCCAGCAGCTTAACTAGCGCGTCCTACAATGAGCAGTTCTTC. Protein sequence: CASSLTSASYNEQFF. The variable domain in full, with the rest retrieved from reference TRBV5-1 and TRBJ2-1, is KAGVTQTPRYLIKTRGQQVTLSCSPISGHRSVSWYQQTPGQGLQFLFEYFSETQRNKGNFPGRFSGRQFSNSRSEMNVSTLELGDSALYLCASSLTSASYNEQFFGPGTRLTVL.

V usage is TRBV5-1 and J usage is TRBJ2-1, with D possibly being TRBD1 (6 bases). Trimming took off 0 bases at V and 8 bases at J, with 27 bases between the two ends. The CDR3 contains 19 residues. Germline V gene data show CDR1 as SGHRS and CDR2 as YFSETQ. The CDR3 DNA is TGCGCCAGCAGCTTGGATGTCTCGGTGAACAGGGACCTCTCCCATGAGCAGTTCTTC. Translation gives CASSLDVSVNRDLSHEQFF.

This clonotype has more than one count but fewer than ten. An end of the junction does not agree with germline; a read error may underlie this. The J gene is TRBJ2-1, the V gene TRBV10-3, with 7 nucleotides matching TRBD2. This CDR3 spans 15 amino acids. The germline V gene has CDR1 ENHRY and CDR2 SYGVKD. The CDR3, as DNA: TGTGCCATCAGCCTAAGCGGGGCGGACTACGATGAGCAGTTCTTC. Its protein is CAISLSGADYDEQFF.